These 4 T cell receptor beta chains share one sample of origin, sequenced in a study of molecular identifiers for immune sequencing clone quantification. TCRdb recomputed calls from the PCR reads with MiXCR, one row per CDR3 protein. The sample consists of approximately 680,000 distinct CDR3 sequences, about 25% of them appearing once. Input material: naive CD8+ T cells from blood, with Jurkat cell RNA spiked in. Subset meaning: FACS-sorted CD8+CD4-CCR7+CD45RA+ naive T cells. These receptors all come from a human donor in good health. Some libraries in this study had Jurkat cell RNA spiked in.

There are many counts of this clonotype. The J gene is TRBJ2-7, the V gene TRBV6-6; D may be TRBD1 (5 bases). Trimming left V 2 bases short and J 7 bases short, with 12 bases between. In germline, CDR1 is MNHNY, CDR2 SVGAGI (reference sequence). The CDR3 extends over 13 amino acids. CDR3 in amino acids: CASSYAGQGEQYF. CDR3 nucleotides: TGTGCCAGCAGTTACGCCGGTCAGGGAGAGCAGTACTTC.

V and J are TRBV7-2 and TRBJ2-5, with a tentative D call TRBD2 (7 bases). The CDR3 length is 17 residues. V shed 6 bases and J shed 9 bases, with 29 bases lying between them. In germline, CDR1 is SGHTA, CDR2 FQGNSA. CDR3 bases: TGTGCCAGCAGTCGATACTCAAACGGGGGGCCCCAAGATGCCCAGTACTTC. This sequence encodes CASSRYSNGGPQDAQYF.

This clonotype was counted only a few times. The genes are TRBV6-2 or TRBV6-3 and TRBJ2-2; 11 bases are shared with TRBD2. CDR1 and CDR2 from the germline V gene are MNHEY and SVGEGT. The junction had 10 bases not matched to a gene; V was cut back by 10 bases and J by 0 bases. The CDR3 has 17 amino acids. The CDR3 here is CATLGLAAFANTGELFF. The CDR3 nucleotides are TGTGCCACCCTGGGACTAGCGGCGTTCGCGAACACCGGGGAGCTGTTTTTT.

This clonotype was seen only once. At one end the junction does not follow the germline gene, possibly because of a read error. V and J are TRBV27 and TRBJ1-5; D not resolved. CDR3 size: 14 residues. Germline CDR1 is MNHEY and CDR2 is SMNVEV (reference sequence). CDR3 loop: CASSLGPSNPPPPF. The CDR3 DNA reads as TGTGCCAGCAGTTTAGGTCCTAGCAATCCGCCCCCGCCTTTT.